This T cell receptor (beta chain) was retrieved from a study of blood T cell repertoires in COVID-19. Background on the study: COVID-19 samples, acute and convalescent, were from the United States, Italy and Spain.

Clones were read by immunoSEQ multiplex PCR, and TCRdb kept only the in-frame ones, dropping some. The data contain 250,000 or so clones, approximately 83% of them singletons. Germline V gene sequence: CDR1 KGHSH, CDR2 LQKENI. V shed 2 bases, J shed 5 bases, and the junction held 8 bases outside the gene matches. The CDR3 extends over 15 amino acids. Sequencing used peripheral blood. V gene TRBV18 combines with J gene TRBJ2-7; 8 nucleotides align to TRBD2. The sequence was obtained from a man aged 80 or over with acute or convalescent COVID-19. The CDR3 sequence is CASSPTGGPRNEQYF. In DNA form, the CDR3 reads TGTGCCAGCTCACCAACGGGAGGGCCTCGGAACGAGCAGTACTTC.